Listed below are T cell receptor beta chains from one sample, sequenced in a study of blood T cell repertoires in COVID-19. Profiling relied on immunoSEQ multiplex PCR, and the TCRdb table lists in-frame clones only, not all of them. The table has approximately 99,000 clones, roughly 85% seen once; the top ten hold over 2%. Input material: peripheral blood. The receptors stem from a human donor in a cohort sampled during active COVID-19. Each CDR3 is given with its conserved first and last residue. The D gene is left open where the match is weak.

TRBJ2-3,TRBV3-1/TRBV3-2,NA,CASSHVEGVSTDTQYF
TRBJ2-5,TRBV24-1,TRBD2,CATGTTKETQYF
TRBJ2-7,TRBV10-1,TRBD1,CASSEVTPGTAQTGEQYF
TRBJ2-5,TRBV19,NA,CASSMRQQETQYF
TRBJ1-1,TRBV4-2,TRBD1,CASSQDSGTGGTEAFF
TRBJ1-1,TRBV6-2/TRBV6-3,TRBD1,CASSSLGTGPTKEAFF
TRBJ2-2,TRBV7-3,NA,CASSLGLSTGELFF
TRBJ2-7,TRBV11-1,NA,CASSLYGQGTYEQYF
TRBJ1-1,TRBV18,NA,CASSPLQGGNTEAFF
TRBJ1-1,TRBV29-1,TRBD1,CSVGQGNRKEAFF
TRBJ2-3,TRBV20-1,NA,CSARYGDTQYF
TRBJ1-1,TRBV9,NA,CASSVLPEGNTEAFF
TRBJ2-1,TRBV7-8,TRBD2,CASSGRGLAGGGEQFF
TRBJ2-7,TRBV5-1,TRBD2,CASSPGTSFNEQYF
TRBJ1-5,TRBV2,TRBD1,CASSPDRGYQPQHF
TRBJ2-1,TRBV6-2/TRBV6-3,TRBD2,CASSSNVGLAGRYNEQFF
TRBJ1-1,TRBV5-1,TRBD1,CASSSTGTGWGAFF